A single sample gave rise to the 8 T cell receptor beta chains below, sequenced in a study of blood T cell repertoires in COVID-19. Clones were sequenced by immunoSEQ multiplex PCR, and TCRdb holds only the in-frame ones, with some missing. The top ten hold approximately 6% of the sample, which has roughly 330,000 clones, nearly 90% seen once. Sequencing input: PBMCs or T cells enriched from blood (not recorded which). The receptors were gathered from a young woman who had recovered from COVID-19.

This chain links TRBV3-1 (or the pseudogene TRBV3-2) with TRBJ2-1, with 9 positions matching TRBD2. In germline, CDR1 is LGHDT, CDR2 YNNKEL (reference sequence). V shed 4 bases, J shed 9 bases, and the junction held 13 bases outside the gene matches. The CDR3 length is 16 residues. For the CDR3, the DNA is TGTGCCAGCAGCCCAGCAGGTGCGGGGGGGGCCGGTGAGCAGTTCTTC. Protein product: CASSPAGAGGAGEQFF.

This chain uses TRBV7-3 with TRBJ1-1; a weak D match, TRBD1 (5 bases). From germline, CDR1 is SGHTA and CDR2 FQGTGA. The CDR3 sequence is 13 residues long. With 1 base removed from V and 5 bases from J, the gap between germline ends came to 8 bases. The CDR3 loop reads CASSLIGGTEAFF. DNA for the CDR3: TGTGCCAGCAGCTTAATCGGGGGGACTGAAGCTTTCTTT. The full variable domain, its missing parts supplied by reference TRBV7-3 and TRBJ1-1, is GAGVSQTPSNKVTEKGKYVELRCDPISGHTALYWYRQSLGQGPEFLIYFQGTGAADDSGLPNDRFFAVRPEGSVSTLKIQRTERGDSAVYLCASSLIGGTEAFFGQGTRLTVV.

This chain connects TRBV6-5 to TRBJ1-2; D unresolved. The V end lost 1 base, the J end lost 5 bases, and 17 bases lay between the germline ends. CDR1 MNHEY and CDR2 SVGAGI come from the germline V gene. The CDR3 is 16 residues long. The CDR3 protein is CASSYFVAGSSYGYTF. The CDR3 DNA reads TGTGCCAGCAGTTACTTCGTGGCCGGGTCATCGTATGGCTACACCTTC.

This chain links TRBV4-1 with TRBJ1-1, with TRBD1 identical over 9 bases. Trimming cost V 1 base and J 7 bases; bases outside gene matches: 4. CDR3 size: 14 residues. The germline CDR1 and CDR2 sequences are MGHRA and YSYEKL. CDR3 in DNA: TGCGCCAGCAGCCAAGCGGACAGGGGTGGTGAAGCTTTCTTT. Translating it yields CASSQADRGGEAFF.

The J gene is TRBJ2-6, the V gene TRBV5-1, with D possibly TRBD1 on 6 matching bases. Germline V lookup: CDR1 SGHRS, CDR2 YFSETQ. The CDR3 loop spans 16 amino acids. Between the trimmed V and J ends, which lost 1 base and 4 bases, there was a span of 12 bases. Here the CDR3 DNA reads TGCGCCAGCAGCTTGACGACAGGTACCGGGGCCAACGTCCTGACTTTC. It encodes CASSLTTGTGANVLTF.

This chain links TRBV30 with TRBJ1-5; TRBD1 matches 7 bases. The CDR3 consists of 14 residues. Germline CDR1 and CDR2: GTSNPN and SVGIG (reference sequence). After removal of 2 bases from V and 3 bases from J, the junction contained 4 bases not matched to a gene. CDR3 DNA sequence: TGTGCCTGGAGTCGCGACAGGGACAATCAGCCCCAGCATTTT. It specifies CAWSRDRDNQPQHF.

This clone was seen only once. This chain connects TRBV6-5 to TRBJ2-3; 8 bases fit TRBD1. The CDR3 spans 15 residues. Trimming took 8 bases from V and 5 from J; bases not matched to a gene: 12. Germline lookup yields CDR1 MNHEY and CDR2 SVGAGI. The CDR3 DNA reads TGTGCCAGCGTCCGCCGGCAGGGGGCTGGAGATACGCAGTATTTT. Translation gives CASVRRQGAGDTQYF.

The J gene is TRBJ1-5, the V gene TRBV4-1; D is unresolved. The germline gives CDR1 MGHRA, CDR2 YSYEKL. Trimming took off 5 bases at V and 11 bases at J, with 13 bases between the two ends. The CDR3 is 12 residues long. The CDR3 reads CASSIYPMAQHF. CDR3 nucleotides: TGCGCCAGCAGCATCTACCCTATGGCCCAGCATTTT.